Listed here is a single TCR beta chain. At least ten counts were recorded for this clone. Its target antigen remains unknown. The same CDR3 can be traced to other DNA sequences in this sample. Both CVID patients and healthy controls were predominantly of Caucasian heritage. Heparinized peripheral whole blood samples of about 4.5 to 8.5 ml were collected from each donor. Genomic DNA from adults with common variable immune deficiency (CVID) and from healthy adult controls was used for sequencing of TCRbeta CDR3 repertoires. The control group comprised 22 healthy adult volunteers, roughly 12 female and approximately ten male, aged 23 to 66 years with a mean age of approximately 30. Diluted blood was subjected to density centrifugation over Hypaque 1077 or Ficoll-Paque for isolation of peripheral blood mononuclear cells. Genomic DNA was obtained from unsorted mononuclear cells using either Qiagen column purification or a centrifugation-based method.

The data originate from a study of T cell clonality in common variable immunodeficiency (dated by TCRdb to the mid-2010s). Study-wide findings and limitations: CVID subjects shared fewer TCRbeta clones with each other than healthy controls did (p < 0.0001). TCRbeta clonality was higher in CVID subjects than in healthy controls (t-test p = 0.018), and the increase was most characteristic of about a third of subjects. CVID TCRbeta sequences reportedly showed fewer deletions and N-nucleotide insertions and lacked highly modified clones with 13 or more V deletions. According to the authors, finding the cause of the higher clonality in CVID would require sequencing the repertoires of T cell subpopulations. Correlations between repertoire features and clinical complications were limited by patient heterogeneity within the CVID cohort. Although equal DNA input was used, an average of about 80,000 unique sequences per sample was obtained for controls, compared with around 30,000 for CVID samples.

For sequencing, equivalent amounts of genomic DNA were input from CVID and control samples. For every sample, a 60 bp segment covering the rearranged TCRbeta CDR3 region was amplified and then sequenced. The immunoSEQ assay, a bias-corrected multiplex PCR combined with high-throughput sequencing, was used to amplify TCRbeta. As for how the authors treated the data: Every unique nucleotide sequence was considered a clone and was annotated with V, D and J genes, copy number and frequency. Sequences were labeled productive if in frame, and non-productive if out of frame or containing stop codons. As previously described, Shannon's entropy was used to calculate clonality. Mean CDR3 Kyte-Doolittle hydropathy was derived from the predicted amino acid sequences of productive clones. The R hclust function was used to hierarchically cluster scaled V gene usage with Manhattan distance and complete linkage. Clone sharing by CDR3 amino acid sequence was assessed by resampling 12 repertoires per group over 100 rounds. The repertoires were searched for 70 published EBV-specific and 245 published CMV-specific TCRbeta sequences. After a couple of CVID samples that produced fewer than 10,000 sequences were dropped from the analysis, 42 CVID repertoires remained. TCRdb retrieved this table from immuneACCESS and kept in-frame rearrangements only. Not all clones are present; in checked studies, unresolved V genes account for under half, and no reason is known for the remainder. The V and J calls and clone size come from that table; D and trimming were worked out from the DNA. This sample contains tens of thousands of clones, none of which is a singleton. Together, the top ten hold over 1.3% of the sample.

The sample comprised peripheral blood mononuclear cells. The sequence came from a person aged 18 to 69 in good health.

CDR3 bases read: TGTGCCAGCAGGCGGAGCCGATCCTCTGGAAACACC. This gives the protein CASRRSRSSGNT. The CDR3 in full is CASRRSRSSGNTIYF. The sequence is built from TRBV5-6 and TRBJ1-3; the D gene cannot be named for sure. The CDR3 is cut off 3 residues early in the read; its end comes from the germline J gene. Taken from cysteine to phenylalanine, the CDR3 has 15 residues. The DNA covers only part of the CDR3, 36 bases in frame from base 1. CDR1 and CDR2, per the germline V gene, are SGHDT and YYEEEE. V is pared back by 5 bases and J by 0 bases, with 12 bases lying between the germline termini.